Described below is a single TCR beta chain sequence and its context. What was amplified from RNA transcripts were TCR beta CDR3 regions. HTBI primers were used for first-round RT-PCR of the TCR CDR3. TCRdb recomputed calls from the multiplex PCR reads with MiXCR, one row per CDR3 protein. Counted here are about 720,000 distinct CDR3 sequences, around 15% occurring once; the ten biggest clones make up around 8%. Germline CDR1 MDHEN, CDR2 SYDVKM. The CDR3 is 14 amino acids. Trimming stripped 6 bases from V and 1 base from J, with 10 bases between. The data were taken from a study of T cells in Graves' hyperthyroidism and ophthalmopathy.

V gene TRBV28 combines with J gene TRBJ1-5; D is ambiguous. The TCR originated in a man aged 18 to 35 with Graves' hyperthyroidism. Sample: blood. CDR3 loop: CASRHPASNQPQHF. The CDR3 coding sequence is TGTGCCAGCAGACACCCAGCAAGCAATCAGCCCCAGCATTTT.